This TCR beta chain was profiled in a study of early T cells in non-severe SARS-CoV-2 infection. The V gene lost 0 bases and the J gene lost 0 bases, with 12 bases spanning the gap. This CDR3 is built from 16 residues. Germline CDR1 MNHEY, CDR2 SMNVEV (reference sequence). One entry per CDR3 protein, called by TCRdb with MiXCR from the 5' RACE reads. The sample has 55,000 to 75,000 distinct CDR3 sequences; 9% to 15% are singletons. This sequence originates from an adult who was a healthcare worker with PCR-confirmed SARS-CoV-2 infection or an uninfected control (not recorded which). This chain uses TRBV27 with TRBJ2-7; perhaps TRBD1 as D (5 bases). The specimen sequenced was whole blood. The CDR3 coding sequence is TGTGCCAGCAGTTTATCGACCGAGACAGTCTCCTACGAGCAGTACTTC. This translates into CASSLSTETVSYEQYF.